A selection of T cell receptor beta chains follows, all from one sample in a study of OX40 agonist ivuxolimab in advanced cancers. This table comes from immunoSEQ multiplex PCR, and its TCRdb copy is limited to in-frame clones, with some not included. The table records fewer than 45,000 clones, around four fifths of them present only once. The source was CD4+ or CD8+ T cells sorted from blood, collected in a trial of the OX40 agonist ivuxolimab. Receptors were obtained from an adult with an advanced solid tumor such as melanoma, head and neck, liver or kidney cancer. CDR3s include the opening cysteine and the closing phenylalanine or tryptophan. Each record gives: D gene, clone size, V gene, J gene, CDR3 DNA, CDR3 protein. D genes are given only for firm matches. Clone size is given for some rows only: seen once, a few or many times, or a class if the clone is expanded.

>-|-|TRBV20-1|TRBJ1-1
TGCAGTGTTGGTGTGAACACTGAAGCTTTCTTT
CSVGVNTEAFF
>TRBD2|-|TRBV25-1|TRBJ2-7
TGTGCCAGCAGTGATTTGGGGACTAGCGGGAGAGGGGAGCAGTACTTC
CASSDLGTSGRGEQYF
>-|-|TRBV5-4|TRBJ2-6
TGTGCCAGCAGCTTAATGGCCAGCTCTGGGGCCAACGTCCTGACTTTC
CASSLMASSGANVLTF
>-|-|TRBV15|TRBJ2-2
TGTGCCACCAGCGAGACCGGGGAGCTGTTTTTT
CATSETGELFF
>-|-|TRBV18|TRBJ2-7
TGTGCCAGCTCACCCTTTTTAAACTACGAGCAGTACTTC
CASSPFLNYEQYF
>-|-|TRBV12-5|TRBJ2-5
TGTGCTAGTGGTTTTGGGGGGGAGACCCAGTACTTC
CASGFGGETQYF
>-|-|TRBV29-1|TRBJ2-7
TGCAGCGTTAGGAAAGTACAGGGTCGCTACGAGCAGTACTTC
CSVRKVQGRYEQYF
>-|-|TRBV28|TRBJ1-2
TGTGCCAGCAGTTTGACGGGGCCGATCTATGGCTACACCTTC
CASSLTGPIYGYTF
>TRBD2|-|TRBV7-2|TRBJ2-5
TGTGCCAGCAGCTTAGGGGGAGCGGGAGCGGCGGAGACCCAGTACTTC
CASSLGGAGAAETQYF
>TRBD2|-|TRBV11-3|TRBJ2-5
TGTGCCAGCAGCGTGGGACTAGCGGAAGAGACCCAGTACTTC
CASSVGLAEETQYF
>TRBD1|few|TRBV5-1|TRBJ2-7
TGCGCCAGCAAAATTGGGGGACAGTACTCCTACGAGCAGTACTTC
CASKIGGQYSYEQYF
>-|-|TRBV11-2|TRBJ1-6
TGTGCCAGCAGCCGTAATTCACCCCTCCACTTT
CASSRNSPLHF
>TRBD1|once|TRBV28|TRBJ1-4
TGTGCCAGCGAAGACAGGGATAATGAAAAACTGTTTTTT
CASEDRDNEKLFF
>-|-|TRBV5-4|TRBJ2-3
TGTGCCAGCAGCTTGATGGGGTCGTACACAGATACGCAGTATTTT
CASSLMGSYTDTQYF
>-|-|TRBV19|TRBJ1-2
TGTGCCAGTACCATGCATAGGGGAGACTATGGCTACACCTTC
CASTMHRGDYGYTF
>TRBD2|-|TRBV11-2|TRBJ2-3
TGTGCCAGCAGCTTATTAGGGCAGGCTAGCGGGAGCCCAGATACGCAGTATTTT
CASSLLGQASGSPDTQYF
>TRBD1|-|TRBV15|TRBJ1-2
TGTGCCACCAGCGGCGGACAGGGAAGTGGCTACACCTTC
CATSGGQGSGYTF
>TRBD1|-|TRBV6-1|TRBJ2-7
TGTGCCAGCAGTGAAGACTACCCGGGGACAGGGGGTAACTACGAGCAGTACTTC
CASSEDYPGTGGNYEQYF
>-|-|TRBV11-3|TRBJ1-3
TGTGCCAGCTCCGGGACATGGACGCCCGGAAACACCATATATTTT
CASSGTWTPGNTIYF
>-|once|TRBV20-1|TRBJ2-7
TGCAGTGCAAACTCCCCGGGGGAGCAGTACTTC
CSANSPGEQYF